The entry that follows covers one T cell receptor beta chain sequence. The antigen is unknown. The data originate from a study of T-cell memory formation after mild COVID-19. Study conclusions and caveats: Pre-infection memory harbored some responding clones, suggesting cross-reactive memory joined. CD4+ contracting clones lay mainly in CM and EM, CD8+ ones in EMRA.

TCRdb analysed the 5' RACE reads with MiXCR anew, one entry per CDR3 protein. The data contain roughly 320,000 distinct CDR3 sequences, 28% of them singletons. The receptor was isolated from an adult woman who had mild COVID-19 (a few samples of this study predate the infection). Cell type and time point are not known. The sequenced sample was PBMCs or a T cell subset sorted from them (not recorded which).

CDR3 residues: CASSLGGTPYNEQFF. In nucleotides, the CDR3 is TGTGCCAGCAGCTTAGGCGGTACGCCCTACAATGAGCAGTTCTTC. This chain links TRBV11-3 with TRBJ2-1; D gene unclear. V lost 1 base and J lost 2, with 9 bases in between. The CDR3 totals 15 residues. The germline V gene encodes CDR1 SGHNT and CDR2 YENEEA.